Sequencing of this TCR beta chain was carried out in a study of shared clonotypes between healthy human individuals. Study-level information: Contributing individuals were two females and a few males aged 18 to 49.

Trimming took off 0 bases at V and 8 bases at J, with 11 bases between the two ends. This CDR3 contains 14 residues. Germline assignment: CDR1 MRHNA and CDR2 SNTAGT. TCRdb keeps only in-frame clones here, not all; method: immunoSEQ multiplex PCR. The sample contains 530,000 or so clones, 60% to 80% of which appear only once. Adult donors, all healthy and HIV-negative, had no recent acute infections or vaccinations. This receptor was taken from a woman aged 40 to 50 in good health. Some clones in this sample may be carry-over from other donors' samples. The chain uses TRBV6-4 and TRBJ2-1, with D possibly TRBD1 on 7 matching bases. The sample comprised PBMCs. This chain's CDR3 is CASSDSGGGDEQFF. The DNA for the CDR3 is TGTGCCAGCAGTGACTCTGGAGGGGGCGATGAGCAGTTCTTC.